These T cell receptor beta chains were read from a single sample in a study of cytomegalovirus exposure and HLA in healthy donors. Sequenced by immunoSEQ multiplex PCR; TCRdb stores in-frame clones only, minus some. The sample contains fewer than 200,000 clones, approximately 80% of which appear only once. Sequenced sample: PBMCs. Receptors were obtained from a woman in her 50s in good health and CMV-seropositive. CDR3s include the opening cysteine and the closing phenylalanine or tryptophan. The D gene is left open where the match is weak. Clone sizes are given selectively: once, few, many, or a class where the clone is expanded.

>TRBJ2-5|15|.|.|TRBV6-6
CASSTWGGLVETQYF
TGTGCCAGCAGTACCTGGGGGGGCCTTGTTGAGACCCAGTACTTC
>TRBJ1-4|13|once|TRBD1|TRBV28
CASRDRGDEKLFF
TGTGCCAGCAGGGACAGGGGAGATGAAAAACTGTTTTTT
>TRBJ1-5|18|few|.|TRBV21-1
CASSKKNWDRVSNQPQHF
TGTGCCAGCAGCAAAAAAAATTGGGACAGGGTTAGCAATCAGCCCCAGCATTTT
>TRBJ1-1|14|.|.|TRBV6-5
CASRLMGGNTEAFF
TGTGCCAGCAGACTAATGGGGGGGAACACTGAAGCTTTCTTT
>TRBJ2-1|11|.|.|TRBV29-1
CSTGSGNEQFF
TGCAGTACCGGGTCTGGCAATGAGCAGTTCTTC
>TRBJ1-1|15|.|.|TRBV5-1
CASSLVDAGDTEAFF
TGCGCCAGCAGCTTGGTTGACGCCGGGGACACTGAAGCTTTCTTT
>TRBJ2-3|15|.|.|TRBV27
CASSLFSLGLDTQYF
TGTGCCAGCAGTTTATTCTCCTTAGGACTTGATACGCAGTATTTT
>TRBJ1-1|13|.|.|TRBV7-9
CASSQAPGVEAFF
TGTGCCAGCAGCCAAGCTCCAGGGGTTGAAGCTTTCTTT
>TRBJ2-1|16|few|TRBD2|TRBV2
CASSARRIAGYNEQFF
TGTGCCAGCAGTGCAAGAAGGATAGCGGGTTACAATGAGCAGTTCTTC
>TRBJ1-1|16|once|TRBD1|TRBV5-1
CASSGGTGARNTEAFF
TGCGCCAGCAGCGGGGGGACAGGGGCAAGGAACACTGAAGCTTTCTTT
>TRBJ2-7|14|.|TRBD1|TRBV28
CASRLQGDHYEQYF
TGTGCCAGCAGACTCCAGGGGGACCACTACGAGCAGTACTTC
>TRBJ1-2|14|.|.|TRBV7-3
CASSLERQNYGYTF
TGTGCCAGCAGCTTAGAGAGGCAGAACTATGGCTACACCTTC
>TRBJ2-7|14|.|.|TRBV28
CASREPGPSYEQYF
TGTGCCAGCAGGGAGCCTGGCCCTTCCTACGAGCAGTACTTC
>TRBJ2-3|15|.|TRBD2|TRBV5-1
CASSLVGRSTDTQYF
TGCGCCAGCAGCTTGGTCGGGAGGAGTACAGATACGCAGTATTTT
>TRBJ2-2|17|.|.|TRBV7-9
CASSLEDAPRGTGELFF
TGTGCCAGCAGCCTAGAGGACGCCCCTAGGGGCACCGGGGAGCTGTTTTTT
>TRBJ1-1|13|.|.|TRBV7-2
CASSSQGNTEAFF
TGTGCCAGCAGCTCTCAGGGGAACACTGAAGCTTTCTTT
>TRBJ1-1|11|.|.|TRBV29-1
CSVARNTEAFF
TGCAGCGTTGCTCGGAACACTGAAGCTTTCTTT
>TRBJ1-5|20|few|.|TRBV15
CATSRGSGKGGEVANQPQHF
TGTGCCACCAGCAGAGGCTCTGGGAAGGGGGGGGAAGTAGCCAATCAGCCCCAGCATTTT
>TRBJ2-7|16|.|TRBD2|TRBV7-9
CASSLTSGSSPREQYF
TGTGCCAGCAGCTTAACTAGCGGGAGCTCCCCTCGCGAGCAGTACTTC
>TRBJ1-5|14|.|.|TRBV30
CAWLSRGVPQPQHF
TGTGCCTGGCTATCTCGGGGGGTTCCACAGCCCCAGCATTTT
>TRBJ2-7|15|.|.|TRBV19
CASSLVRMSHYEQYF
TGTGCCAGTAGTCTGGTCAGAATGAGTCACTACGAGCAGTACTTC
>TRBJ2-1|15|.|.|TRBV5-4
CASSGRGSAGDEQFF
TGTGCCAGCAGTGGTAGGGGGTCGGCGGGGGATGAGCAGTTCTTC
>TRBJ1-5|15|once|TRBD1|TRBV7-2
CASSRKQGNNQPQHF
TGTGCCAGCAGCCGAAAACAGGGGAACAATCAGCCCCAGCATTTT
>TRBJ2-5|13|.|.|TRBV7-2
CASGPGYWETQYF
TGCGCCAGCGGGCCGGGATATTGGGAGACCCAGTACTTC
>TRBJ1-2|17|once|.|TRBV21-1
CASPTSTESRTRNGYTF
TGTGCCAGTCCGACTTCGACAGAATCAAGGACCCGGAATGGCTACACCTTC
>TRBJ1-2|12|.|.|TRBV6-5
CASSSGTYGYTF
TGTGCCAGCAGTTCCGGGACTTATGGCTACACCTTC
>TRBJ2-5|15|.|TRBD2|TRBV10-1
CASSPGLAGRETQYF
TGCGCCAGCAGTCCAGGACTAGCGGGGCGAGAGACCCAGTACTTC
>TRBJ2-3|17|.|TRBD2|TRBV4-3
CASSQDVPAGRADTQYF
TGCGCCAGCAGCCAAGATGTCCCCGCAGGGAGGGCAGATACGCAGTATTTT
>TRBJ1-1|14|.|TRBD1|TRBV18
CASSVGQGDTEAFF
TGTGCCAGCTCAGTGGGACAGGGGGACACTGAAGCTTTCTTT
>TRBJ1-2|13|.|.|TRBV7-9
CSSNQPRGDGYTF
TGTTCCAGCAACCAACCCCGAGGAGATGGCTACACCTTC
>TRBJ1-1|17|.|TRBD1|TRBV5-1
CASSSHPESGTGPEAFF
TGCGCCAGCAGCTCCCACCCTGAATCCGGGACAGGCCCTGAAGCTTTCTTT
>TRBJ1-1|12|.|.|TRBV30
CAWSREYTEAFF
TGTGCCTGGAGTCGAGAATACACTGAAGCTTTCTTT
>TRBJ1-1|15|few|.|TRBV5-6
CASSLVDLGNTEAFF
TGTGCCAGCAGCTTGGTGGATCTAGGGAACACTGAAGCTTTCTTT
>TRBJ2-7|14|once|TRBD2|TRBV6-6
CASSPTSISYEQYF
TGTGCCAGCAGCCCGACTAGCATTTCCTACGAGCAGTACTTC
>TRBJ2-5|16|few|TRBD2|TRBV7-3
CASSLIGGGARETQYF
TGTGCCAGCAGCTTAATCGGCGGGGGGGCTAGGGAGACCCAGTACTTC
>TRBJ2-1|14|.|TRBD1|TRBV28
CASSFGTGLDEQFF
TGTGCCAGCAGTTTTGGGACAGGGCTCGATGAGCAGTTCTTC
>TRBJ2-2|14|.|TRBD2|TRBV6-5
CASRDSGRPRELFF
TGTGCCAGCAGGGACAGCGGGAGACCCCGGGAGCTGTTTTTT
>TRBJ2-4|12|.|.|TRBV15
CATSRHKNIQYF
TGTGCCACCAGCAGACACAAAAACATTCAGTACTTC
>TRBJ2-7|20|.|TRBD2|TRBV10-1
CASSWGGQGPLAGGPYEQYF
TGCGCCAGCAGCTGGGGGGGGCAGGGCCCTTTAGCGGGAGGGCCTTACGAGCAGTACTTC
>TRBJ1-4|15|few|TRBD1|TRBV4-2
CASSQRGRRNEKLFF
TGTGCCAGCAGCCAAAGGGGGCGTAGGAATGAAAAACTGTTTTTT
>TRBJ2-6|19|once|.|TRBV4-3
CASSQEWSGAAAGANVLTF
TGCGCCAGCAGCCAAGAATGGAGTGGGGCCGCCGCGGGGGCCAACGTCCTGACTTTC
>TRBJ2-7|12|.|.|TRBV5-5
CASSSDSYEQYF
TGTGCCAGCAGCTCCGACAGTTACGAGCAGTACTTC
>TRBJ2-1|14|.|.|TRBV6-5
CASSFGPTSYQQFF
TGTGCCAGCAGCTTCGGACCGACTAGTTATCAACAGTTCTTC
>TRBJ2-7|14|.|TRBD1|TRBV19
CASSKGTGRGEQYF
TGTGCCAGTAGTAAAGGGACAGGGAGGGGAGAGCAGTACTTC